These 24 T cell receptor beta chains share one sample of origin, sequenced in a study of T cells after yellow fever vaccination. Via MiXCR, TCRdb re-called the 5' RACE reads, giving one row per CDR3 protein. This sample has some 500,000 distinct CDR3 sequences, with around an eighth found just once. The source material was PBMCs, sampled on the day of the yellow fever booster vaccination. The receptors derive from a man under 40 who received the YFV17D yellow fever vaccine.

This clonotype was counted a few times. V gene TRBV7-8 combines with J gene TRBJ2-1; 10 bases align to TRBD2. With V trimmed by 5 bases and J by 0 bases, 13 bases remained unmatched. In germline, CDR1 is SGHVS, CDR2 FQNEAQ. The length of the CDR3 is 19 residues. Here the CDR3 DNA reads TGTGCCAGCAGCCTTACTAGCGGGACGAGGGGTAGCTCCTACAATGAGCAGTTCTTC. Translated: CASSLTSGTRGSSYNEQFF.

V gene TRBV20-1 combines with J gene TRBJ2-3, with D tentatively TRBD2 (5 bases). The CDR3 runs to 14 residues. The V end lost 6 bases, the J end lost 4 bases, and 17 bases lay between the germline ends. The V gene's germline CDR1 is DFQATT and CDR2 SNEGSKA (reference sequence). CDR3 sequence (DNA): TGCAGTGCCTCGGACTCGCTGTGGGCAGATACGCAGTATTTT. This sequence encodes CSASDSLWADTQYF.

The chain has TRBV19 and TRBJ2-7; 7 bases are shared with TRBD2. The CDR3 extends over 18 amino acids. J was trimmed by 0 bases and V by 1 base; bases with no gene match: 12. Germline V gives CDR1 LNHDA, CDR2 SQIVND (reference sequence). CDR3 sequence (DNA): TGTGCCAGTAGTATAGGCTGGGCTAGCGGAGCCAGCTCCTACGAGCAGTACTTC. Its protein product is CASSIGWASGASSYEQYF.

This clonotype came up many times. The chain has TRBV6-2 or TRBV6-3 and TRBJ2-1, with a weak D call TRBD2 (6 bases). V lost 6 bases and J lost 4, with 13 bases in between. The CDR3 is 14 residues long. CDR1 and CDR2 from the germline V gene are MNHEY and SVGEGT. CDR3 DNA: TGTGCCAGCAGCTTCGGAGGGGAATACAATGAGCAGTTCTTC. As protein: CASSFGGEYNEQFF.

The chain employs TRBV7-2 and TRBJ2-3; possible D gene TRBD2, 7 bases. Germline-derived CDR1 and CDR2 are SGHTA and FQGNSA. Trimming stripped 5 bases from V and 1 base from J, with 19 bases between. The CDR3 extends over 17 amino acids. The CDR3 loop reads CASSKPAGAPRTDTQYF. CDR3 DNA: TGTGCCAGCAGCAAACCCGCGGGGGCTCCACGCACAGATACGCAGTATTTT. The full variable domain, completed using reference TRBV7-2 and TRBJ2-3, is GAGVSQSPSNKVTEKGKDVELRCDPISGHTALYWYRQSLGQGLEFLIYFQGNSAPDKSGLPSDRFSAERTGGSVSTLTIQRTQQEDSAVYLCASSKPAGAPRTDTQYFGPGTRLTVL.

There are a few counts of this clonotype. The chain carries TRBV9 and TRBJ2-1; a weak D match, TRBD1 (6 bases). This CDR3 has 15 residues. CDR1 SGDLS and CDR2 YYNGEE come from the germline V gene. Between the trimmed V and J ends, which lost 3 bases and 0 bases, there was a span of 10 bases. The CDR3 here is CASSEQGGSYNEQFF. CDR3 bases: TGTGCCAGCAGCGAACAGGGCGGCTCCTACAATGAGCAGTTCTTC.

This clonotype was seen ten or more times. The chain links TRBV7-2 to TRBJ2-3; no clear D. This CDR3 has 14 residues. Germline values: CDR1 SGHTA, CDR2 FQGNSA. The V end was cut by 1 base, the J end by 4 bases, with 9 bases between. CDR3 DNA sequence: TGTGCCAGCAGCTTAGACACCCCGCCAGATACGCAGTATTTT. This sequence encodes CASSLDTPPDTQYF.

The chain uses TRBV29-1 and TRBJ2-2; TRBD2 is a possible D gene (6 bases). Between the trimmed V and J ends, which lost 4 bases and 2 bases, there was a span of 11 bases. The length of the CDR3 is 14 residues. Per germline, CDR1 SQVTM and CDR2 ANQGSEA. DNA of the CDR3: TGCAGCGTTGGGAGGGGCAGAAACACCGGGGAGCTGTTTTTT. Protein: CSVGRGRNTGELFF.

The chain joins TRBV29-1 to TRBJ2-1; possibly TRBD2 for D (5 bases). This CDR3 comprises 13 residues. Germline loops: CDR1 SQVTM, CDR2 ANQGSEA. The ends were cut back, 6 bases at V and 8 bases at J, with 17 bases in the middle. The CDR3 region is CSVLAGVSHEQFF. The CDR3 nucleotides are TGCAGCGTCCTAGCCGGGGTGTCGCATGAGCAGTTCTTC.

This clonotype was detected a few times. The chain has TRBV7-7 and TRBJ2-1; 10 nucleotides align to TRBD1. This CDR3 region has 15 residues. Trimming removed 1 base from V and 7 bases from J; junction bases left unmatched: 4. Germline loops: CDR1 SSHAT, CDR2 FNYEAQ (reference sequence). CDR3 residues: CASSLGGGQGNEQFF. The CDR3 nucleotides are TGTGCCAGCAGCTTAGGGGGGGGACAGGGGAATGAGCAGTTCTTC.

This CDR3 reads CASSKEGRQPQHF. The CDR3 DNA is TGTGCCAGCAGCAAAGAAGGGAGGCAGCCCCAGCATTTT. The V call is TRBV21-1, the J call TRBJ1-5. TRBV21-1 is given as a pseudogene. CDR3 size: 13 residues.

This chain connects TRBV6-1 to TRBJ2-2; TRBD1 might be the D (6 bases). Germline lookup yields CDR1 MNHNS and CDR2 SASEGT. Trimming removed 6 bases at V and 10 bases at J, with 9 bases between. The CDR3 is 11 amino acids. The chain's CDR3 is CASSGQTELFF. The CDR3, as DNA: TGTGCCAGCAGCGGACAGACGGAGCTGTTTTTT.

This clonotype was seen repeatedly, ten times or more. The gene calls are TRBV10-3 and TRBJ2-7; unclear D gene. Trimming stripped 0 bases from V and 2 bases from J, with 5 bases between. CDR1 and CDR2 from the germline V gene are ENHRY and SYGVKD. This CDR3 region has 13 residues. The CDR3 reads CAISESSPYEQYF. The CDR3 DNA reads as TGTGCCATCAGTGAGTCTAGCCCCTACGAGCAGTACTTC.

CDR3 loop: CSASGILAGDLTDTQYF. For the CDR3, the DNA is TGCAGTGCGTCCGGGATCCTAGCGGGGGATCTCACAGATACGCAGTATTTT. The chain employs TRBV20-1 and TRBJ2-3, with TRBD2 identical over 10 bases. The CDR3 extends over 17 amino acids. V was clipped by 6 bases and J by 2 bases; unmatched bases: 14. CDR1 DFQATT and CDR2 SNEGSKA come from the germline V gene (reference sequence).

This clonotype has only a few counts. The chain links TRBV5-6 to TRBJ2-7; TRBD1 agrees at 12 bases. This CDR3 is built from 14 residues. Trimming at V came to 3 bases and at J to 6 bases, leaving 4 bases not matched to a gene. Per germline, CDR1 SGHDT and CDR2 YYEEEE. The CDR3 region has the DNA TGTGCCAGCAGCTGGGGACAGGGGGCTCTCGAGCAGTACTTC. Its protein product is CASSWGQGALEQYF. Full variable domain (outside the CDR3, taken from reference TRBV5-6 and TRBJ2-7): DAGVTQSPTHLIKTRGQQVTLRCSPKSGHDTVSWYQQALGQGPQFIFQYYEEEERQRGNFPDRFSGHQFPNYSSELNVNALLLGDSALYLCASSWGQGALEQYFGPGTRLTVT.

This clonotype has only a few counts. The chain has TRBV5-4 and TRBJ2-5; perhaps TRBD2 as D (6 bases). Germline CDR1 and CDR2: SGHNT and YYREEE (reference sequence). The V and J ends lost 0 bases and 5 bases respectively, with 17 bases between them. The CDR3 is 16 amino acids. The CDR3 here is CASSLAPVGGTETQYF. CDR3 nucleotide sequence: TGTGCCAGCAGCTTGGCTCCGGTCGGCGGGACCGAGACCCAGTACTTC.

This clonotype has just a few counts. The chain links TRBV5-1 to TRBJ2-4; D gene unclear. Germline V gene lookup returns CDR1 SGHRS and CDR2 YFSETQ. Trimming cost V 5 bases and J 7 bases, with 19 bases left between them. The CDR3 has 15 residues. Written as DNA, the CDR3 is TGCGCCAGCAGTGCTCCTGGGCAAAACCCGAACATTCAGTACTTC. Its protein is CASSAPGQNPNIQYF.

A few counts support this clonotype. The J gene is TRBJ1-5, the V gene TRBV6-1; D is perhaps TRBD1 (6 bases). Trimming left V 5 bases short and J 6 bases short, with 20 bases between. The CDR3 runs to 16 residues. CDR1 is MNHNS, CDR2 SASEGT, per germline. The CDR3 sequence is CASSPPGVGGFQPQHF. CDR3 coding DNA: TGTGCCAGCAGTCCACCAGGGGTTGGGGGCTTTCAGCCCCAGCATTTT.

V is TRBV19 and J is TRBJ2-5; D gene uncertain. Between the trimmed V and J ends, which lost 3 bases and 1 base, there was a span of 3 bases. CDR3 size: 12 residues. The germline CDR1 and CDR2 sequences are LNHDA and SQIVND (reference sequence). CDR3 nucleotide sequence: TGTGCCAGTAGTATGATCCAAGAGACCCAGTACTTC. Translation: CASSMIQETQYF.

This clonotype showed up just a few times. The CDR3 protein is CSASGGLEKLFF. CDR3 nucleotide sequence: TGCAGCGCATCAGGGGGGCTCGAAAAACTGTTTTTT. The genes are TRBV29-1 and TRBJ1-4; TRBD1 aligns across 7 bases. The CDR3 covers 12 residues. The germline CDR1 and CDR2 sequences are SQVTM and ANQGSEA. V lost 7 bases to trimming and J lost 8 bases; unmatched junction nucleotides: 7.

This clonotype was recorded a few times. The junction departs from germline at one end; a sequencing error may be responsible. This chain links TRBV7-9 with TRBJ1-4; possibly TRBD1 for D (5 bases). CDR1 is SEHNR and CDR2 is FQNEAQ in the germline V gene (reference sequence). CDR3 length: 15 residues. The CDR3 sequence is CASNLGTGLDEKLFF. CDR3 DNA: TGTGCCAGCAACTTAGGAACGGGACTTGATGAAAAACTGTTTTTT.

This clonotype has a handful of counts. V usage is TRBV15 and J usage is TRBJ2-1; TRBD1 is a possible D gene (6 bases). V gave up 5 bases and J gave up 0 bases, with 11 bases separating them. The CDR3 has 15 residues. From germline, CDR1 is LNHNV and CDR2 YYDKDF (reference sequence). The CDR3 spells CATSSKGGSYNEQFF. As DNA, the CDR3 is TGTGCCACCAGCTCCAAAGGGGGCTCCTACAATGAGCAGTTCTTC.

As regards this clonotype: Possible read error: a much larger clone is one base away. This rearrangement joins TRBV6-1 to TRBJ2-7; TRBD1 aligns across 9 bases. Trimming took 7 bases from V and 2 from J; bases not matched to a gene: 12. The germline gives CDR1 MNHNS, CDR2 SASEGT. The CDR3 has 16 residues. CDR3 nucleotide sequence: TGTGCCAGCAAGCTAATGCAGGGACAGGGAACCTACGAGCAGTACTTC. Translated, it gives CASKLMQGQGTYEQYF.

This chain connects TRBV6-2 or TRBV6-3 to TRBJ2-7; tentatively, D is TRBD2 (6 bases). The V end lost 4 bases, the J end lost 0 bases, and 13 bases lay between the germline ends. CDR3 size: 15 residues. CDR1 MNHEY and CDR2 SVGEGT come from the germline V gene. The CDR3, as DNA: TGTGCCAGCAGTTCCTTGGGACTGTCCTCCTACGAGCAGTACTTC. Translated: CASSSLGLSSYEQYF.